The rows below give T cell receptor beta chains drawn from one sample of a study of blood T cell repertoires in COVID-19. Data came from immunoSEQ multiplex PCR; TCRdb stores just in-frame clones and leaves some out. In the table there are approximately 250,000 clones, more than 75% of which are singletons. Material: PBMCs or T cells enriched from blood (not recorded which). All receptors derive from a woman aged 60 to 75 in a cohort exposed to, infected with or recovered from COVID-19 (not recorded which). The CDR3 runs from the conserved cysteine through the conserved F or W. The order of the fields is D gene, CDR3 length, J gene, V gene, clone size, CDR3 protein, CDR3 DNA. The D gene is left open where the match is weak. Clone size is given for some rows only: seen once, a few or many times, or a class if the clone is expanded.

- 14 TRBJ2-1 TRBV5-1 - CASSLDGLYNEQFF TGCGCCAGCAGCTTAGACGGACTGTACAATGAGCAGTTCTTC
TRBD2 17 TRBJ2-1 TRBV6-1 - CASSEKGTRPGGNEQFF TGTGCCAGCAGTGAAAAAGGGACTAGACCAGGAGGCAATGAGCAGTTCTTC
- 16 TRBJ2-3 TRBV15 - CATSTRVSVGTDTQYF TGTGCCACCAGCACTAGAGTCTCAGTGGGCACAGATACGCAGTATTTT
TRBD2 14 TRBJ2-2 TRBV18 - CASSRTSGTGELFF TGTGCCAGCTCACGGACTAGCGGGACCGGGGAGCTGTTTTTT
- 11 TRBJ2-7 TRBV20-1 - CSATGTYEQYF TGCAGTGCAACAGGTACCTACGAGCAGTACTTC
TRBD2 14 TRBJ2-7 TRBV28 once CASSRAGSSYEQYF TGTGCCAGCAGTCGAGCGGGAAGCTCCTACGAGCAGTACTTC
TRBD2 15 TRBJ2-2 TRBV6-5 - CASSYSREGAGELFF TGTGCCAGCAGTTACTCACGGGAGGGGGCCGGGGAGCTGTTTTTT
TRBD1 14 TRBJ1-1 TRBV7-3 - CASSLGTGNTEAFF TGTGCCAGCAGCCTTGGGACAGGGAACACTGAAGCTTTCTTT
TRBD2 15 TRBJ2-1 TRBV19 - CASNSLAGDWNEQFF TGTGCCAGTAATTCACTAGCGGGAGATTGGAATGAGCAGTTCTTC
- 14 TRBJ2-7 TRBV19 - CASSKPDKTYEQYF TGTGCCAGTAGTAAACCGGACAAGACCTACGAGCAGTACTTC
TRBD1 14 TRBJ2-2 TRBV29-1 - CSVGQGVNTGELFF TGCAGCGTTGGCCAGGGGGTAAACACCGGGGAGCTGTTTTTT
- 13 TRBJ2-2 TRBV29-1 - CSAKMWRTGELFF TGCAGCGCAAAAATGTGGCGGACCGGGGAGCTGTTTTTT
- 13 TRBJ1-2 TRBV7-3 once CASSLSREDGYTF TGTGCCAGCAGCTTATCCAGGGAGGATGGCTACACCTTC
TRBD2 15 TRBJ2-1 TRBV9 - CASSVSSGTYNEQFF TGTGCCAGCAGCGTCTCTAGCGGGACCTACAATGAGCAGTTCTTC